This TCR beta chain is drawn from a study of regulatory T cells in long-lasting Graves disease. Building of the TCR beta libraries involved iRepertoire HTBI primers and Arm-PCR of CDR3 regions. TCRdb analysed the multiplex PCR reads with MiXCR anew, one entry per CDR3 protein. Of about 420,000 distinct CDR3 sequences in the sample, over 15% were seen once. Time point in this sample: newly diagnosed GD, antithyroid drugs for less than 3 months. RNA from PBMCs was the source of the TCR library. Study-wide findings and caveats: Persistent disease showed a preference for TRBV28, TRBJ1-2 and TRBJ2-5.

The ends were cut back, 4 bases at V and 8 bases at J, with 9 bases in the middle. Germline V lookup: CDR1 MNHEY, CDR2 SVGEGT. This CDR3 region has 13 residues. This clonotype was seen a handful of times. Its target is unknown. The sample was also reused in another study, on T cells in Graves' hyperthyroidism and ophthalmopathy.

This sequence was found in a woman aged 18-29 years with Graves disease. The chain joins TRBV6-2 or TRBV6-3 to TRBJ1-6, with D maybe TRBD1 (5 bases). Sequencing used peripheral blood mononuclear cells (PBMCs), obtained at new diagnosis, from a patient treated with antithyroid drugs. Here the CDR3 DNA reads TGTGCCAGCAGTTTTACCAGGGATTCACCCCTCCACTTT. Its translation: CASSFTRDSPLHF.